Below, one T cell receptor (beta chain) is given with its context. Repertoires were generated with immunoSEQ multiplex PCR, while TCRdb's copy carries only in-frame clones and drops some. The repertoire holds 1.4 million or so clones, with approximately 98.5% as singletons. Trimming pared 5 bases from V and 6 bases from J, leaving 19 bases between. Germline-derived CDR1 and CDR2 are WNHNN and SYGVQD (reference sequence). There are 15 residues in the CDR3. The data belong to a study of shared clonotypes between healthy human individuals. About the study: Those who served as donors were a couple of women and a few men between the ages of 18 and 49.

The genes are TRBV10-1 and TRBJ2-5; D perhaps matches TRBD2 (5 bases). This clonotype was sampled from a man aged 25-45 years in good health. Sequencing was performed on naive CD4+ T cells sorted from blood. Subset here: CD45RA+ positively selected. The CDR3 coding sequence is TGCGCCAGCAGTCAAGTCGTGGGAGAGGGAAAGACCCAGTACTTC. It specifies CASSQVVGEGKTQYF.